This T cell receptor beta chain came from a study of shared clonotypes between healthy human individuals. Background on the study: Three plates were used per donor for CD4 naive, three for CD4 memory, two for CD8 naive and one for CD8 memory.

Note on this clone: Its antigen is still unknown.

Profiled with immunoSEQ multiplex PCR; TCRdb holds only in-frame clones, not every one. The sample has about a million clones, around 77% seen once. Study-wide results and limits: The study found lower generation probabilities in non-shared clonotypes than in those shared by all four donors. Collection of samples was limited to blood; tissue repertoires likely differ.

This CDR3 has 16 residues. Trimming pared 2 bases from V and 3 bases from J, leaving 13 bases between. Germline V CDR1 and CDR2: LNHNV, YYDKDF (reference sequence). The receptor was isolated from a man aged 18 to 30 in good health. Some clones in this sample may be carry-over from other donors' samples. Sequenced input: memory CD4+ T cells from PBMCs. As to subset: CD45RA-negative fraction. This sequence joins TRBV15 and TRBJ1-4, with D uncertain. The CDR3 coding sequence is TGTGCCACCAGCAGACCCGGGAAGGCTGCTAATGAAAAACTGTTTTTT. Its protein is CATSRPGKAANEKLFF.